This T cell receptor (beta chain) stems from a study of T cell repertoires and HLA-DP antigens. In the study overall: CD4+ T cells were cocultured with HeLa cells expressing HLA-DP. A couple of male donors and one female donor spanned ages 18-to-29 through 60-to-69. Average DNA input: roughly 200 ng for CD137+CD4+ sorts, around 1,200 ng pre-culture.

Primers targeted 54 TRBV and 13 TRBJ segments. The protocol was immunoSEQ multiplex PCR, while the TCRdb copy is restricted to in-frame clones and leaves out a portion. The table records over 60,000 clones, over 75% of them present only once. A note on this clone: Its antigen is currently unknown.

The sequence was collected from a man aged 55 to 70 in good health and CMV-seronegative. The sequencing sample was made of CD4+ T cells from PBMCs.

CDR3 region: CASSQDRDGLARYEQYF. In DNA form, the CDR3 reads TGTGCCAGCAGCCAAGATCGGGATGGGCTAGCGAGGTACGAGCAGTACTTC. The J gene is TRBJ2-7, the V gene TRBV4-2; tentatively, D is TRBD2 (6 bases). Germline CDR1 LGHNA, CDR2 YNFKEQ. Between the trimmed V and J ends, which lost 0 bases and 4 bases, there was a span of 19 bases. CDR3 length equals 17 residues.